This is a list of T cell receptor beta chains from one sample in a study of T cell responses to AZD1222 COVID-19 vaccine. Profiling relied on immunoSEQ multiplex PCR, and the TCRdb table lists in-frame clones only, not all of them. Among 95,000 to 150,000 clones, roughly 86% were seen once, and the ten largest hold less than 3.5%. Source: peripheral blood, taken 28 days after the second AZD1222 dose. The receptors come from an adult who received the AZD1222 COVID-19 vaccine. Both conserved end residues are part of each CDR3. Each record gives: J gene, D gene, V gene, clone size, CDR3 protein, CDR3 DNA. The D gene is left open where the match is weak. Size is stated for part of the rows, as once, few or many counts, or as a class when the clone is expanded.

TRBJ2-7	TRBD1	TRBV15	-	CATSARSRDRRGEQYF	TGTGCCACCAGCGCCCGAAGCCGGGACAGGAGGGGCGAGCAGTACTTC
TRBJ1-4	TRBD1	TRBV10-2	-	CASSLTGTGVQLFF	TGCGCCAGCAGTCTAACCGGGACAGGGGTTCAACTGTTTTTT
TRBJ2-2	-	TRBV29-1	-	CSVGRGNTGELFF	TGCAGCGTTGGGAGAGGTAACACCGGGGAGCTGTTTTTT
TRBJ2-5	TRBD1	TRBV5-1	-	CASSRDRSRETQYF	TGCGCCAGCAGCCGGGACAGGTCCCGGGAGACCCAGTACTTC
TRBJ2-5	-	TRBV11-1	-	CASSRQEETQYF	TGTGCCAGCAGCCGCCAGGAAGAGACCCAGTACTTC
TRBJ1-5	-	TRBV4-1	-	CASSQVPGQPQHF	TGCGCCAGCAGCCAAGTTCCGGGTCAGCCCCAGCATTTT
TRBJ1-1	-	TRBV5-1	once	CASSPRSSEVTEAFF	TGCGCCAGCAGCCCCCGGTCCTCCGAGGTCACTGAAGCTTTCTTT
TRBJ2-5	TRBD2	TRBV3-1/TRBV3-2	-	CASSSHGLAGVETQYF	TGTGCCAGCAGCTCTCACGGACTAGCGGGGGTAGAGACCCAGTACTTC
TRBJ1-3	-	TRBV28	-	CASSLAGRAGNTIYF	TGTGCCAGCAGTTTAGCAGGGAGAGCTGGAAACACCATATATTTT
TRBJ2-5	TRBD1	TRBV9	-	CASSLTGVRETQYF	TGTGCCAGCAGCTTGACAGGGGTTCGGGAGACCCAGTACTTC
TRBJ1-1	TRBD1	TRBV19	-	CATGQGMYTEAFF	TGTGCCACCGGACAGGGGATGTACACTGAAGCTTTCTTT
TRBJ1-1	-	TRBV18	-	CASSPFVSQQEAFF	TGTGCCAGCTCACCCTTCGTGAGCCAACAGGAAGCTTTCTTT
TRBJ1-4	-	TRBV11-2	-	CASSLRLTGPNEKLFF	TGTGCCAGCAGCTTACGGTTGACGGGCCCCAATGAAAAACTGTTTTTT
TRBJ1-5	-	TRBV30	-	CAWSDRGGNQPQHF	TGTGCCTGGAGTGATCGGGGGGGTAACCAGCCCCAGCATTTT
TRBJ1-4	TRBD1	TRBV30	-	CAWVGKGASEKLFF	TGTGCCTGGGTCGGGAAGGGGGCATCTGAAAAACTGTTTTTT
TRBJ1-5	TRBD1	TRBV28	-	CASSHDRGAQGQPQHF	TGTGCCAGCAGTCACGACAGGGGCGCGCAGGGTCAGCCCCAGCATTTT
TRBJ2-3	TRBD2	TRBV28	-	CASNPSGSRTDTQYF	TGTGCCAGCAACCCTAGCGGGTCACGCACAGATACGCAGTATTTT
TRBJ2-2	-	TRBV11-3	-	CASRWGQVGGELFF	TGTGCCAGCAGATGGGGACAAGTCGGCGGGGAGCTGTTTTTT
TRBJ1-4	TRBD1	TRBV7-9	-	CASSPLRGQKLFF	TGTGCCAGCAGCCCACTCAGGGGGCAGAAACTGTTTTTT
TRBJ1-1	-	TRBV5-1	-	CASSLEQGLRLNPEAFF	TGCGCCAGCAGCTTGGAGCAGGGACTCCGACTCAACCCTGAAGCTTTCTTT
TRBJ2-3	-	TRBV21-1	-	CASSIEDLKQYF	TGTGCCAGCAGTATCGAGGACTTGAAGCAGTATTTT
TRBJ2-7	-	TRBV11-2	-	CASSFPDSNPYEQYF	TGTGCCAGCAGCTTCCCGGACAGCAACCCCTACGAGCAGTACTTC
TRBJ2-5	-	TRBV30	-	CAWSVLVRRQQETQYF	TGTGCCTGGAGTGTACTCGTCCGGAGACAACAAGAGACCCAGTACTTC
TRBJ2-3	TRBD2	TRBV29-1	-	CSVDGLGSTDTQYF	TGCAGCGTTGATGGACTAGGAAGCACAGATACGCAGTATTTT
TRBJ2-1	TRBD1	TRBV19	-	CASGDRQNEQFF	TGTGCCAGTGGGGACAGACAAAATGAGCAGTTCTTC
TRBJ2-5	TRBD1	TRBV12-3/TRBV12-4	-	CASSGQGGETQYF	TGTGCCAGCAGCGGACAGGGCGGAGAGACCCAGTACTTC
TRBJ2-7	-	TRBV7-2	-	CASSSYSTYSYEQYF	TGTGCCAGCAGCTCCTACAGTACTTACTCCTACGAGCAGTACTTC
TRBJ2-7	-	TRBV7-2	few	CASSLLRETYEQYF	TGTGCCAGCAGCTTACTCCGGGAAACCTACGAGCAGTACTTC
TRBJ2-2	TRBD1	TRBV9	-	CASSMTGANTGELFF	TGTGCCAGCAGCATGACAGGGGCGAACACCGGGGAGCTGTTTTTT
TRBJ2-7	-	TRBV19	-	CASSRGQFYEQYF	TGTGCCAGTTCCCGGGGCCAGTTCTACGAGCAGTACTTC
TRBJ1-6	TRBD1	TRBV5-4	few	CASSMTNRGQSPLHF	TGTGCCAGCAGTATGACGAACAGGGGGCAATCACCCCTCCACTTT
TRBJ1-2	-	TRBV19	once	CASSHRTSYGYTF	TGTGCCAGTAGTCACAGGACCAGCTATGGCTACACCTTC
TRBJ2-7	-	TRBV11-3	-	CASSSYGASYEQYF	TGTGCCAGCAGCTCGTACGGGGCCAGCTACGAGCAGTACTTC
TRBJ1-5	TRBD1	TRBV6-5	-	CASWETGRPDQPQHF	TGTGCCAGCTGGGAGACAGGGAGGCCGGATCAGCCCCAGCATTTT
TRBJ2-7	TRBD1	TRBV5-5	-	CASSSDRGYIYEQYF	TGTGCCAGCAGCTCGGACAGGGGATATATTTACGAGCAGTACTTC
TRBJ1-4	-	TRBV11-3	-	CASSLSGNEKLFF	TGTGCCAGCAGCTTGTCGGGAAATGAAAAACTGTTTTTT